This T cell receptor beta chain was documented in a study of T cells in Graves' hyperthyroidism and ophthalmopathy. About the study: Peripheral blood was secured at the point of initial diagnosis, before any treatment.

At least ten counts were recorded for this clonotype. Its antigen is unidentified. General observations from the study: Among thyroid clonotypes expanded above 0.001, most also appeared in blood. Ophthalmopathy was identified by the model a median around 6.3 months ahead of onset.

Amplified regions were TCR beta CDR3 sequences from RNA transcripts. The primer set for the first-round RT-PCR of the TCR CDR3 was HTBI. TCRdb redid the calling of the multiplex PCR reads with MiXCR, one entry per CDR3 protein. The table lists around 500,000 distinct CDR3 sequences, 20% to 25% of them singletons. After removal of 3 bases from V and 2 bases from J, the junction contained 8 bases not matched to a gene. Per germline, CDR1 DFQATT and CDR2 SNEGSKA (reference sequence). The length of the CDR3 is 16 residues. This chain uses TRBV20-1 with TRBJ2-7, with 12 positions matching TRBD2. Sequenced material: blood. The clonotype was recovered from a woman aged 65 to 85 with Graves' ophthalmopathy. CDR3 amino acids: CSASRGASGRAYEQYF. Written as DNA, the CDR3 is TGCAGTGCTAGCAGGGGGGCTAGCGGGAGGGCCTACGAGCAGTACTTC.